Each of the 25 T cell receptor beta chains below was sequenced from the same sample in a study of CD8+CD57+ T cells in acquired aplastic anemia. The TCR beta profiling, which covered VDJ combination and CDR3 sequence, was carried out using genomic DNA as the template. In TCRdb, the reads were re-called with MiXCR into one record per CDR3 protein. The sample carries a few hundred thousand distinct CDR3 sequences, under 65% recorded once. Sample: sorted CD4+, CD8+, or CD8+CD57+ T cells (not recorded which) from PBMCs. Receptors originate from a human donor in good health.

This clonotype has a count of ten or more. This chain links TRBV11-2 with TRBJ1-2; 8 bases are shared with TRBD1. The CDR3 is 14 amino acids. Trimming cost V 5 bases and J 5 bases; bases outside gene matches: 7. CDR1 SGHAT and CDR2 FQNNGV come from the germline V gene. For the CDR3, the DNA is TGTGCCAGCAGCCCCGGACAGGGAGTGTATGGCTACACCTTC. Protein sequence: CASSPGQGVYGYTF.

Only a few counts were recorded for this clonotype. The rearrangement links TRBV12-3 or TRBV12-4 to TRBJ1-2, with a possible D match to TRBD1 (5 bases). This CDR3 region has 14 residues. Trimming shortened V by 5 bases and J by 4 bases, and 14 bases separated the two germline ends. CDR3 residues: CASSPGSSGYGYTF. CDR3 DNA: TGTGCCAGCAGTCCAGGGTCCTCTGGCTATGGCTACACCTTC.

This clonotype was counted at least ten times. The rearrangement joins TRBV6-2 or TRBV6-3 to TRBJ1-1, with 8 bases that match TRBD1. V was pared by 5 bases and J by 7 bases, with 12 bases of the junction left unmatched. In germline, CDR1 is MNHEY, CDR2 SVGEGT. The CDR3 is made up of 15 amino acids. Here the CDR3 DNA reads TGTGCCAGCAGTCTCCCCTGGGGACAGGAGATTGAAGCTTTCTTT. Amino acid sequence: CASSLPWGQEIEAFF.

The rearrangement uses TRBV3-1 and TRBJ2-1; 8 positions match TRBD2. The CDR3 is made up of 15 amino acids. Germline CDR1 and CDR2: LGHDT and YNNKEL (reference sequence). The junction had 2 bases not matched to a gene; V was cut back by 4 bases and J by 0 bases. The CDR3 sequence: CASSPAGVSYNEQFF. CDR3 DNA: TGTGCCAGCAGCCCAGCGGGAGTCTCCTACAATGAGCAGTTCTTC.

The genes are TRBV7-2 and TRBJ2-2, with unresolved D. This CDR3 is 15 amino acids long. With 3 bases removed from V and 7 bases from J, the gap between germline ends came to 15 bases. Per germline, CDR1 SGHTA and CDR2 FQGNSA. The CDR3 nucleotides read TGTGCCAGCAGCTTCCGGTCAGTGACCGGCGGGGAGCTGTTTTTT. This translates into CASSFRSVTGGELFF.

CDR3 in amino acids: CASSLAPGEPNYGYTF. The CDR3 DNA follows: TGTGCCAGCAGCTTGGCCCCAGGGGAACCTAACTATGGCTACACCTTC. This chain connects TRBV5-5 to TRBJ1-2; maybe TRBD1 (6 bases). V was shortened by 0 bases and J by 0 bases, with 12 bases between the two germline ends. Germline CDR1 reads SGHKS; CDR2 reads YYEKEE (reference sequence). This CDR3 has 16 residues.

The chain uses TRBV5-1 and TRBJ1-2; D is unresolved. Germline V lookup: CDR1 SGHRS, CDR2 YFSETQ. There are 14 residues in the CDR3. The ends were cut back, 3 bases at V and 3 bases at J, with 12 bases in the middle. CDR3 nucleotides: TGCGCCAGCAGCTACCTATCCCAAGACTATGGCTACACCTTC. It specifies CASSYLSQDYGYTF.

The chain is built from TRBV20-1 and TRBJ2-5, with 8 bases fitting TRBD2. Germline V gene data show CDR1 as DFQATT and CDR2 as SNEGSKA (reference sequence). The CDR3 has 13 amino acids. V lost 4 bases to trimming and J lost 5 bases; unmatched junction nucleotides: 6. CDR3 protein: CSAIGTRWETQYF. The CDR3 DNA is TGCAGTGCTATTGGGACTAGATGGGAGACCCAGTACTTC.

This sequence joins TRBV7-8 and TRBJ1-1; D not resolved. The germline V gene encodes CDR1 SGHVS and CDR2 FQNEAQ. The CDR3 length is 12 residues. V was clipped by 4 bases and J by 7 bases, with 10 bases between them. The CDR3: CASSSATLEAFF. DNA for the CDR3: TGTGCCAGCAGCTCCGCGACTCTTGAAGCTTTCTTT.

The CDR3: CASSRQTNYGYTF. Written as DNA, the CDR3 is TGTGCCAGCAGCCGACAGACAAACTATGGCTACACCTTC. The V and J genes are TRBV7-8 and TRBJ1-2; D possibly corresponds to TRBD1 (5 bases). The CDR3 consists of 13 residues. Per germline, CDR1 SGHVS and CDR2 FQNEAQ. Trimming pared 5 bases from V and 2 bases from J, leaving 9 bases between. The full variable domain, completed using reference TRBV7-8 and TRBJ1-2, is GAGVSQSPRYKVAKRGQDVALRCDPISGHVSLFWYQQALGQGPEFLTYFQNEAQLDKSGLPSDRFFAERPEGSVSTLKIQRTQQEDSAVYLCASSRQTNYGYTFGSGTRLTVV.

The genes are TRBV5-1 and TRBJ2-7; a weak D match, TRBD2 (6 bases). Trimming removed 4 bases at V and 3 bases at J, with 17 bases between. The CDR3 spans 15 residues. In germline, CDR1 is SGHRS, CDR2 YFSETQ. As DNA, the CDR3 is TGCGCCAGCAGCATAAGTGTCGGCGGGGACTACGAGCAGTACTTC. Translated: CASSISVGGDYEQYF. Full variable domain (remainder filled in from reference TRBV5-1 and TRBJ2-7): KAGVTQTPRYLIKTRGQQVTLSCSPISGHRSVSWYQQTPGQGLQFLFEYFSETQRNKGNFPGRFSGRQFSNSRSEMNVSTLELGDSALYLCASSISVGGDYEQYFGPGTRLTVT.

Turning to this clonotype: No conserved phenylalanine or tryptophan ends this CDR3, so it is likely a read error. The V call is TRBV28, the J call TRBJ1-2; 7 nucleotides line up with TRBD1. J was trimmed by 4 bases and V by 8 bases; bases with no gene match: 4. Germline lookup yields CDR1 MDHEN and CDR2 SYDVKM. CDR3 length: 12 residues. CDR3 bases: TGTGCCAGCGGGGACAGTTTCTATGGCTACACCTTA. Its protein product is CASGDSFYGYTL.

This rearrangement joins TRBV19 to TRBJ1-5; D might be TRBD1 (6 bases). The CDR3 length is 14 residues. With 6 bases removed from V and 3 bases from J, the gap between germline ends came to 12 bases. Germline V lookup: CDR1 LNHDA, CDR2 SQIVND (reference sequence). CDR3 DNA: TGTGCCAGTAGCAAGCAGGGGACCAATCAGCCCCAGCATTTT. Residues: CASSKQGTNQPQHF.

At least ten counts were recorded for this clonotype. For the CDR3, the DNA is TGTGCCAGCAGCTTCGACGGGAGTGTCACCGGGGAGCTGTTTTTT. Protein: CASSFDGSVTGELFF. The chain has TRBV7-3 and TRBJ2-2, with D maybe TRBD2 (6 bases). Germline V gives CDR1 SGHTA, CDR2 FQGTGA. V was shortened by 3 bases and J by 4 bases, with 12 bases between the two germline ends. CDR3 length: 15 amino acids.

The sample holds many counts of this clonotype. CDR3 protein: CASSQEEGELVTGNYGYTF. The DNA of the CDR3 is TGTGCCAGCAGCCAAGAAGAAGGAGAACTAGTGACAGGAAACTATGGCTACACCTTC. This chain connects TRBV14 to TRBJ1-2, with D possibly matching TRBD1 (6 bases). The CDR3 extends over 19 amino acids. V gave up 0 bases and J gave up 2 bases, with 22 bases separating them. Germline CDR1 and CDR2: SGHDN and FVKESK.

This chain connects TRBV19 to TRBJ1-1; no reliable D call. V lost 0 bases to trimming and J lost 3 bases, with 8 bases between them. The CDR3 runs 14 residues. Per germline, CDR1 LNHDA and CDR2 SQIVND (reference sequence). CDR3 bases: TGTGCCAGTAGTATAGATCGGGGTCACACTGAAGCTTTCTTT. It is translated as CASSIDRGHTEAFF.

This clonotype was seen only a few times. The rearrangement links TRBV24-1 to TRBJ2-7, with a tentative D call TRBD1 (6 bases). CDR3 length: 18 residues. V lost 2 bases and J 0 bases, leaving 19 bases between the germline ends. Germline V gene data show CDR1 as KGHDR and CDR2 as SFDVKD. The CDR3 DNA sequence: TGTGCCACCAGTGATTCGGACAGAAAACTCTATTACTCCTACGAGCAGTACTTC. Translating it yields CATSDSDRKLYYSYEQYF.

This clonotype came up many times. In DNA form, the CDR3 reads TGTGCCGCTGGGCGGGGGCCGGGCACTGAAGCTTTCTTT. Translation gives CAAGRGPGTEAFF. The chain carries TRBV6-4 and TRBJ1-1, with D possibly TRBD1 on 6 matching bases. The CDR3 is made up of 13 amino acids. CDR1 MRHNA and CDR2 SNTAGT come from the germline V gene. V was clipped by 11 bases and J by 4 bases, with 17 bases between them.

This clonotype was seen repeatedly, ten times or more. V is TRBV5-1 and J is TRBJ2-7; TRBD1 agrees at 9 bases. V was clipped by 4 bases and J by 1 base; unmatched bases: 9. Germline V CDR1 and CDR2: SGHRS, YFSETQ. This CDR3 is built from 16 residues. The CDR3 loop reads CASSPSGTGSSYEQYF. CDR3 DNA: TGCGCCAGCAGCCCCTCCGGGACAGGGAGTTCCTACGAGCAGTACTTC.

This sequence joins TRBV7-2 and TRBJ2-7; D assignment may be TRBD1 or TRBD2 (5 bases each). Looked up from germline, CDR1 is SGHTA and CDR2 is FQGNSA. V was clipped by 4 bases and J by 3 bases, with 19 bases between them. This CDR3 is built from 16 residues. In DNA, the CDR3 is TGTGCCAGCAGCTCCCGGGACGGATTCCTTTACTACGAGCAGTACTTC. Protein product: CASSSRDGFLYYEQYF.

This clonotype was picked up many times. CDR3 region: CASSQDYRNTGELFF. Written as DNA, the CDR3 is TGTGCCAGCAGCCAAGATTACAGGAACACCGGGGAGCTGTTTTTT. The chain combines TRBV14 with TRBJ2-2; D gene ambiguous. Between the trimmed V and J ends, which lost 0 bases and 1 base, there was a span of 6 bases. Germline CDR1 SGHDN, CDR2 FVKESK. CDR3 length: 15 residues.

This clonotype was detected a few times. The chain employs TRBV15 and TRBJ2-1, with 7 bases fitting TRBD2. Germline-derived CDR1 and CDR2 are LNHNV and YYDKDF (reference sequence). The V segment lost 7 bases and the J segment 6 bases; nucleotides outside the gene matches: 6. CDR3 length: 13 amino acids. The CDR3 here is CATTSGGRNEQFF. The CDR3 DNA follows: TGTGCCACCACCTCGGGAGGACGCAATGAGCAGTTCTTC.

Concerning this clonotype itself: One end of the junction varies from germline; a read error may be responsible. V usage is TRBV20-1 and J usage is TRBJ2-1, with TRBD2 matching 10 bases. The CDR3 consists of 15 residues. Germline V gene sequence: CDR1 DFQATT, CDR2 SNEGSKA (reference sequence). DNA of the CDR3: TGCAGTGCCAGAGGACTAGCGGTCTCCTACAATGAGCAGTTCTTC. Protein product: CSARGLAVSYNEQFF.

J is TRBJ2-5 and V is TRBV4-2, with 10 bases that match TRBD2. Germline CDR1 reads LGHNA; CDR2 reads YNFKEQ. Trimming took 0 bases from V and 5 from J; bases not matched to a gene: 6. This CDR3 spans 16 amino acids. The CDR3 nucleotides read TGTGCCAGCAGCCAAGATTCTAGCGGGAGCGGGGAGACCCAGTACTTC. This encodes CASSQDSSGSGETQYF.

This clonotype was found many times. In DNA form, the CDR3 reads TGTGCCAGCAGAAAAGAACAGGGCGAGCAGTACTTC. It specifies CASRKEQGEQYF. The chain combines TRBV7-9 with TRBJ2-7; TRBD1 is a possible D gene (6 bases). Germline V gives CDR1 SEHNR, CDR2 FQNEAQ (reference sequence). V lost 6 bases and J 6 bases, leaving 12 bases between the germline ends. The CDR3 extends over 12 amino acids.